The 13 T cell receptor beta chains listed next were all sequenced from one sample in a study of Graves' ophthalmopathy and Graves' hyperthyroidism. The study amplified TCR beta CDR3 regions using RNA transcripts. First-round RT-PCR used HTBI primers; second-round multiplex PCR followed. TCRdb re-derived calls from the multiplex PCR reads in MiXCR, one entry per CDR3 protein. The sample contains around 400,000 distinct CDR3 sequences, around 20% of which appear only once. Sequencing was done on a sample of peripheral blood. All receptors derive from a woman under 30 with Graves' ophthalmopathy.

The chain uses TRBV6-1 and TRBJ1-1; D is possibly TRBD1 (6 bases). CDR1 MNHNS and CDR2 SASEGT come from the germline V gene. The V end was cut by 8 bases, the J end by 5 bases, with 12 bases between. The CDR3 is 12 residues long. The DNA for the CDR3 is TGTGCCAGCCTAGGGGGGGGAACTGAAGCTTTCTTT. Translating it yields CASLGGGTEAFF.

In its sample, this clonotype was seen many times. The V and J genes are TRBV6-1 and TRBJ1-3; D may be TRBD1 (5 bases). This CDR3 comprises 17 residues. Trimming shortened V by 7 bases and J by 0 bases, and 19 bases separated the two germline ends. Germline-derived CDR1 and CDR2 are MNHNS and SASEGT. The CDR3 loop is CASIPNTGARSGNTIYF. As DNA, the CDR3 is TGTGCCAGCATCCCCAACACCGGGGCCCGCTCTGGAAACACCATATATTTT.

This clonotype has ten or more counts. The chain combines TRBV13 with TRBJ2-4; D uncertain. The V gene lost 5 bases and the J gene lost 0 bases, with 17 bases spanning the gap. The V gene's germline CDR1 is PRHDT and CDR2 FYEKMQ (reference sequence). The CDR3 runs to 17 residues. The CDR3 DNA follows: TGTGCCAGCAGCCCACGTAGCAGTACTTTAGCCAAAAACATTCAGTACTTC. The encoded protein is CASSPRSSTLAKNIQYF.

The sample holds a few counts of this clonotype. A much larger clone is a single base away; this may be a read error. The rearrangement joins TRBV11-2 to TRBJ2-2, with 8 positions matching TRBD2. The germline V gene encodes CDR1 SGHAT and CDR2 FQNNGV. This CDR3 has 16 residues. The CDR3 here is CASSRTSGANTGELLF. CDR3 DNA sequence: TGTGCCAGCAGTCGTACTAGCGGAGCCAACACCGGGGAGCTGCTTTTT.

The chain has TRBV11-2 and TRBJ2-7; D may be TRBD1 or TRBD2 (5 bases each). Germline CDR1 reads SGHAT; CDR2 reads FQNNGV. Trimming removed 2 bases at V and 3 bases at J, with 8 bases between. This CDR3 has 13 residues. The CDR3 sequence: CASSLFGGYEQYF. The CDR3 DNA sequence: TGTGCCAGCAGCTTATTTGGGGGCTACGAGCAGTACTTC.

In this sample, this clonotype turned up once. V and J are TRBV7-2 and TRBJ2-5; 7 bases line up with TRBD1. V lost 1 base and J lost 1; bases outside the gene matches: 3. This CDR3 comprises 15 residues. Germline values: CDR1 SGHTA, CDR2 FQGNSA. The DNA of the CDR3 is TGTGCCAGCAGCTTAGAGGGGGCGGGCCAAGAGACCCAGTACTTC. Protein: CASSLEGAGQETQYF.

This clonotype was found many times. The J gene is TRBJ1-5, the V gene TRBV24-1; D not certain. The CDR3 extends over 10 amino acids. V was clipped by 12 bases and J by 3 bases, with 5 bases between them. The germline gives CDR1 KGHDR, CDR2 SFDVKD. Written as DNA, the CDR3 is TGTGCCCGCAACAATCAGCCCCAGCATTTT. Protein product: CARNNQPQHF.

This clonotype was recorded at least ten times. The chain recombines TRBV6-1 with TRBJ2-5; 7 nucleotides match TRBD1. CDR1 and CDR2 (germline): MNHNS, SASEGT. Trimming took 2 bases from V and 2 from J; bases not matched to a gene: 2. This CDR3 comprises 14 residues. Here the CDR3 DNA reads TGTGCCAGCAGTGAATTGACAGGGCAAGAGACCCAGTACTTC. Its translation: CASSELTGQETQYF.

This clonotype has ten or more counts. This sequence joins TRBV12-3 or TRBV12-4 and TRBJ1-5; D remains unclear. The CDR3 has 13 amino acids. The ends were cut back, 3 bases at V and 4 bases at J, with 7 bases in the middle. The CDR3 nucleotides read TGTGCCAGCAGTTTTTCGCGAAATCAGCCCCAGCATTTT. Translation gives CASSFSRNQPQHF.

This rearrangement joins TRBV27 to TRBJ1-1, with a possible D match to TRBD1 (5 bases). This CDR3 contains 13 residues. The ends were cut back, 0 bases at V and 7 bases at J, with 9 bases in the middle. Per germline, CDR1 MNHEY and CDR2 SMNVEV (reference sequence). The chain's CDR3 is CASSLSRQLEAFF. The CDR3 DNA reads as TGTGCCAGCAGTTTATCCCGACAGCTTGAAGCTTTCTTT.

The gene calls are TRBV13 and TRBJ2-7, with D perhaps being TRBD1 or TRBD2 (5 bases each). Trimming cost V 7 bases and J 8 bases, with 18 bases left between them. The CDR3 is 13 residues long. The V gene's germline CDR1 is PRHDT and CDR2 FYEKMQ (reference sequence). Here the CDR3 DNA reads TGTGCCAGCACCATGGGACGGATAGGAAAGCAGTACTTC. This codes for CASTMGRIGKQYF.

At least ten counts were recorded for this clonotype. The J gene is TRBJ2-5, the V gene TRBV6-5; 8 bases are shared with TRBD2. Germline V gives CDR1 MNHEY, CDR2 SVGAGI. The CDR3 has 16 amino acids. J gave up 0 bases and V 5 bases, and 8 bases lay outside the gene matches. The CDR3 DNA reads TGTGCCAGCAGTCCCCTCGGGGGGGGGAACCAAGAGACCCAGTACTTC. This translates into CASSPLGGGNQETQYF.

This clonotype was observed many times. This chain uses TRBV16 with TRBJ1-6; TRBD1 matches 9 bases. The CDR3 is made up of 14 amino acids. Germline CDR1 and CDR2: KGHSY and FQNENV. Trimming cost V 4 bases and J 9 bases; bases outside gene matches: 4. The CDR3: CASSRGTGSSPLHF. CDR3 nucleotide sequence: TGTGCCAGCAGCCGCGGGACAGGGAGTTCACCCCTCCACTTT.